This T cell receptor beta chain was found in a study of T cell repertoires in cytomegalovirus infection. General study findings and limits: Cumulated frequencies of public TCR beta families served to identify carriers of CMV plus the relevant HLA.

Germline V lookup: CDR1 SGHTA, CDR2 FQGNSA. This CDR3 contains 15 residues. V trimming: 5 bases; J trimming: 5 bases; junction bases outside the gene matches: 6. A single record per CDR3 protein comes from TCRdb applying MiXCR to the reads. The sample carries more than 650,000 distinct CDR3 sequences, 35% recorded once. About this clonotype itself: Its antigen is currently unknown.

This sequence originates from a human donor in good health (CMV status not recorded). Some clones in this sample may be carry-over from other donors' samples. The genes are TRBV7-2 and TRBJ1-1; 12 bases match TRBD1. The sequenced material came from PBMCs. Written as DNA, the CDR3 is TGTGCCAGCAGCCCGGGACAGGGGGCGCGTACTGAAGCTTTCTTT. Its protein product is CASSPGQGARTEAFF.